The clone carrying this T cell receptor (beta chain) was observed at least ten times. Germline V gene sequence: CDR1 SGHNT, CDR2 YYREEE (reference sequence). This CDR3 contains 13 residues. Trimming took 2 bases from V and 6 from J, leaving 10 bases between them. These data come from a study of T-cell memory formation after mild COVID-19. Study overall: The study found TCR clusters largely donor specific.

Using its own MiXCR run on the 5' RACE reads, TCRdb lists one record per CDR3 protein. The data show around 250,000 distinct CDR3 sequences, 8.5% to 9.5% seen once. Sequencing used PBMCs or a T cell subset sorted from them (not recorded which). The V call is TRBV5-4, the J call TRBJ2-3; D is perhaps TRBD2 (5 bases). The sequence derives from a young man who had mild COVID-19 (a few samples of this study predate the infection). Cell type and time point are not known. The CDR3 spells CASSFDSGDTQYF. CDR3 DNA sequence: TGTGCCAGCAGCTTCGACTCGGGGGATACGCAGTATTTT.